This T cell receptor (beta chain) was captured by sequencing in a study of chemoradiotherapy in HPV16-positive cancers (dated by TCRdb to the early 2020s). For context, the study as a whole: Using functional T-cell assays on cells from a couple of HPV16-positive patients, the researchers defined candidate HPV-specific T-cell clones and common TCR motifs. The study asked whether T-cell immunity to the HPV oncoproteins E6 and E7 changes during chemoradiotherapy and whether this immunity affects survival. The candidate HPV-specific TCRs and motifs were then tracked in TCR repertoires from around 93 patients with HPV-related cancers. Overall study results and their limits: In HPV16-positive patients, expansion of HPV-responsive T cells during chemoradiotherapy was found to be associated with improved recurrence-free survival. Expansion of candidate HPV-specific clones and E7-related TCR motifs was observed in the tumor microenvironment during treatment, whereas no such expansion was observed for non-HPV-specific T cells. The functional definition of HPV-specific T cells came from only a couple of HPV16-positive patients, and the survival association was reported for HPV16-positive patients.

Between the V and J ends, shortened by 3 bases and 6 bases respectively, the junction contains 15 bases. The germline V gene (reference sequence) gives CDR1 as MNHEY and CDR2 as SMNVEV. Including cysteine and phenylalanine, the CDR3 has 15 amino acids. CDR3 DNA only is kept here, 45 bases in frame from base 1. About this clone: Its antigen target is currently unknown. There are no base qualities to consult, and no much larger clone falls within one base.

Libraries were made using the immunoSEQ multiplex PCR assay. This is the immuneACCESS table as TCRdb keeps it, with only in-frame sequences that have V and J called. A part of the clones is gone; compared with another copy, unresolved V genes explain less than half, and the rest is unexplained. This sample lists 30,000 or so clones; over 65% were detected once. Around 5.1% of the sample rests with the top ten. Repertoires were sampled multiple times during chemoradiotherapy, which allowed clonal expansion in the tumor microenvironment to be followed. Here the chain combines TRBV27 and TRBJ2-1; confidence is insufficient to name the D gene. This sequence originates from a human donor with HPV-associated anogenital cancer. The source was blood, collected from a patient who underwent chemoradiotherapy. The DNA reads TGTGCCAGCAGTTTTTTAGGGTTTAACACCAATGAGCAGTTCTTC. Translated, this is CASSFLGFNTNEQFF.